Sequencing of this T cell receptor beta chain was carried out in a study of vaccination effects on CD4 cells after COVID-19. About the research overall: Two-dose BNT162b2 or mRNA-1273 vaccination was given to participants.

Following culture for nine to ten days, CD4+ T cells were isolated. This table comes from immunoSEQ multiplex PCR, and its TCRdb copy is limited to in-frame clones, with some not included. Of approximately 45,000 clones in the sample, 76% were seen once. CDR3 length: 13 residues. CDR1 is SSHAT and CDR2 is FNYEAQ in the germline V gene (reference sequence). About this clone itself: Its antigen is not known. A read error may produce the germline difference seen at one junction end.

The sample was CD4+ T cells from PBMCs cultured without peptide, taken before COVID-19 vaccination. The V gene is TRBV7-7, the J gene TRBJ1-5; no clear D. The source is a human donor who had a prior SARS-CoV-2 infection. CDR3: CASSLQENQPQHF. The CDR3 nucleotides read TGTGCTAGCAGCTTACAAGAAAATCAGCCCCAGCATTTT.